Detailed here is one T cell receptor beta chain. The data originate from a study of blood T cell repertoires in COVID-19. TCRdb keeps only in-frame clones here, not all; method: immunoSEQ multiplex PCR. The data contain 55,000 to 70,000 clones, 90% to 95% of them singletons. The germline gives CDR1 LGHDT, CDR2 YNNKEL (reference sequence). V was pared by 5 bases and J by 4 bases, with 11 bases between. CDR3 length: 13 amino acids. The chain employs TRBV3-1 (or the pseudogene TRBV3-2) and TRBJ2-5; D is ambiguous. The sequence came from a man in his forties with COVID-19, enrolled during active disease. Material for sequencing was peripheral blood. CDR3 residues: CASSNSRRETQYF. The CDR3 DNA is TGTGCCAGCAGCAATTCGAGGCGAGAGACCCAGTACTTC.